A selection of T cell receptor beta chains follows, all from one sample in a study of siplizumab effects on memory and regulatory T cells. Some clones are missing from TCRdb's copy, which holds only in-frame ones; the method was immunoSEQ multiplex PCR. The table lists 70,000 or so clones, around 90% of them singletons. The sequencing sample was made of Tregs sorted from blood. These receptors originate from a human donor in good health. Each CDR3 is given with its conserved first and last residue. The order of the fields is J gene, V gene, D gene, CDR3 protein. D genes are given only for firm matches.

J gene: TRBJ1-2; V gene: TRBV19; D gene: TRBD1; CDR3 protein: CASSLTGVYGYTF
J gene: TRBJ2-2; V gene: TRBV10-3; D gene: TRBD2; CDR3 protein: CAISEATSGRVTGELFF
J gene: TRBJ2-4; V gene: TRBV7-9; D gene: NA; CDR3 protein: CASSYGDFRLTKNIQYF
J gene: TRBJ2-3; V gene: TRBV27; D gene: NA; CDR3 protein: CASSLIGRGVDTQYF
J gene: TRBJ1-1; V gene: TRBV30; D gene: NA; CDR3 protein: CAWSGRAEAFF
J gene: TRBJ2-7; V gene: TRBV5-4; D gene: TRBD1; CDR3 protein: CASSEVRTGYHEQYF
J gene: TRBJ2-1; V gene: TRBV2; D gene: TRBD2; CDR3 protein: CASSRIPALAGDNEQFF
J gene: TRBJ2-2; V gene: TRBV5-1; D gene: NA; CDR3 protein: CASSLALGAAGELFF
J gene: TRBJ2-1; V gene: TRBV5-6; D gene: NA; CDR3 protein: CASEMVGSANEQFF
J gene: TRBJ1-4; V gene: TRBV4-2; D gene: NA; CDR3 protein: CASSQDRGGRPNEKLFF
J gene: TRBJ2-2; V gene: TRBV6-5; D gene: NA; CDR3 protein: CASRGPGELFF
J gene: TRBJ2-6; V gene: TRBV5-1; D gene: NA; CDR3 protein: CASSWGRSGANVLTF